The T cell receptor (beta chain) under discussion was sequenced for a study of blood T cell repertoires in COVID-19. In the study overall: The United States, Italy and Spain supplied acute and convalescent COVID-19 samples.

V was shortened by 4 bases and J by 1 base, with 15 bases between the two germline ends. Germline loops: CDR1 KGHDR, CDR2 SFDVKD. The length of the CDR3 is 17 residues. Using immunoSEQ multiplex PCR, the repertoire was profiled, and TCRdb retains in-frame clones only, with some absent. The top ten clones hold about 10% of a sample with fewer than 250,000 clones, 80% to 85% of them seen once. The receptor was derived from a woman of 80 years or more with COVID-19, enrolled during active disease. J is TRBJ2-2 and V is TRBV24-1, with D possibly TRBD1 on 7 matching bases. The sequenced sample consisted of peripheral blood. The CDR3 DNA follows: TGTGCCACCAGTGACGCGGGACAGTCCTGGAACACCGGGGAGCTGTTTTTT. The encoded protein is CATSDAGQSWNTGELFF.